The 28 T cell receptor beta chains below come from one sample, sequenced in a study of shared clonotypes between healthy human individuals. Measured with immunoSEQ multiplex PCR; TCRdb has only the in-frame clones, and not every one. The sample has roughly 760,000 clones, about 74% seen once. The sequencing sample was made of memory CD4+ T cells sorted from blood. This sample's subset: CD45RA-negative fraction. These receptors all come from a woman younger than 45 in good health.

This chain joins TRBV30 and TRBJ2-7, with 9 bases identical to TRBD1. Unmatched junction bases numbered 8, after V lost 2 bases and J lost 3 bases. There are 15 residues in the CDR3. Germline assignment: CDR1 GTSNPN and CDR2 SVGIG (reference sequence). The CDR3 is CAWSIDRGVVYEQYF. In DNA form, the CDR3 reads TGTGCCTGGAGTATAGACAGGGGGGTTGTCTACGAGCAGTACTTC.

About this clone itself: Since a much larger clone is just one base distant, this may be a read error. Other DNA sequences in this specimen translate into the identical CDR3. The J gene is TRBJ2-7, the V gene TRBV28; D remains ambiguous. Trimming removed 6 bases from V and 3 bases from J, with 6 bases in between. Germline V gene data show CDR1 as MDHEN and CDR2 as SYDVKM. The CDR3 totals 11 residues. CDR3 residues: CASSLNYEQYF. DNA of the CDR3: TGTGCCAGCAGCCTAAACTACGAGCAGTACTTC.

This chain joins TRBV18 and TRBJ2-2, with 8 bases aligning to TRBD2. The CDR3 consists of 17 residues. J lost 2 bases, V lost 0 bases, and 5 bases had no gene match. CDR1 is KGHSH and CDR2 is LQKENI in the germline V gene. The CDR3 protein is CASSPPGSGANTGELFF. Written as DNA, the CDR3 is TGTGCCAGCTCACCACCGGGTAGCGGGGCTAACACCGGGGAGCTGTTTTTT.

This chain connects TRBV20-1 to TRBJ2-7, with D maybe TRBD2 (5 bases). Trimming removed 7 bases from V and 6 bases from J, with 13 bases in between. The V gene's germline CDR1 is DFQATT and CDR2 SNEGSKA (reference sequence). This CDR3 is built from 11 residues. CDR3 region: CSGRDPREQYF. In DNA form, the CDR3 reads TGCAGTGGACGGGATCCTCGCGAGCAGTACTTC.

The chain couples TRBV5-1 to TRBJ2-5, with 7 bases aligning to TRBD2. The CDR3 length is 16 residues. CDR1 is SGHRS, CDR2 YFSETQ, per germline. Trimming cost V 0 bases and J 5 bases; bases outside gene matches: 10. CDR3 sequence: CASSLVAGGSGETQYF. The CDR3, as DNA: TGCGCCAGCAGCTTGGTAGCGGGCGGTTCCGGGGAGACCCAGTACTTC.

The V and J genes are TRBV5-8 and TRBJ2-3; D uncertain. The CDR3 spans 14 residues. Germline V lookup: CDR1 SGHTS, CDR2 YDEGEE. Trimming removed 4 bases from V and 0 bases from J, with 9 bases in between. Here the CDR3 DNA reads TGTGCCAGCAGCAAAAGGCTCAGCACAGATACGCAGTATTTT. This gives the protein CASSKRLSTDTQYF. The whole variable domain, filled in from reference TRBV5-8 and TRBJ2-3, reads EAGVTQSPTHLIKTRGQQATLRCSPISGHTSVYWYQQALGLGLQFLLWYDEGEERNRGNFPPRFSGRQFPNYSSELNVNALELEDSALYLCASSKRLSTDTQYFGPGTRLTVL.

As to this clone: The same CDR3 also results from other DNA sequences found in this sample. The rearrangement links TRBV5-4 to TRBJ1-1; the D gene is possibly TRBD1 (6 bases). Germline loops: CDR1 SGHNT, CDR2 YYREEE (reference sequence). The CDR3 spans 14 residues. V lost 3 bases and J 0 bases, leaving 9 bases between the germline ends. In nucleotides, the CDR3 is TGTGCCAGCAGCTCCCGGGACATGAACACTGAAGCTTTCTTT. Its protein is CASSSRDMNTEAFF.

This sequence joins TRBV5-1 and TRBJ2-7; 7 nucleotides align to TRBD1. There are 14 residues in the CDR3. Losses at the gene ends were 4 bases for V and 9 bases for J; bases not matched to a gene: 13. The germline V gene has CDR1 SGHRS and CDR2 YFSETQ. CDR3 in amino acids: CASSPGTASLGQYF. The CDR3 region has the DNA TGCGCCAGCAGCCCGGGGACAGCTTCCTTAGGGCAGTACTTC.

A single count supports this clone. The rearrangement joins TRBV15 to TRBJ1-1; possible D gene TRBD1, 5 bases. There are 14 residues in the CDR3. Germline CDR1 and CDR2: LNHNV and YYDKDF (reference sequence). The germline V and J ends were trimmed by 0 bases and 7 bases, with 12 bases remaining between them. For the CDR3, the DNA is TGTGCCACCAGCAGAGATAACGGGGGTAATGAAGCTTTCTTT. Amino acids: CATSRDNGGNEAFF. The full variable domain, rest sourced from reference TRBV15 and TRBJ1-1, is DAMVIQNPRYQVTQFGKPVTLSCSQTLNHNVMYWYQQKSSQAPKLLFHYYDKDFNNEADTPDNFQSRRPNTSFCFLDIRSPGLGDTAMYLCATSRDNGGNEAFFGQGTRLTVV.

The J gene is TRBJ2-2, the V gene TRBV5-1; TRBD1 might be the D (6 bases). The length of the CDR3 is 17 residues. Trimming shortened V by 0 bases and J by 6 bases, and 18 bases separated the two germline ends. Germline CDR1 SGHRS, CDR2 YFSETQ. CDR3 in amino acids: CASSLEFAGAGAGELFF. DNA of the CDR3: TGCGCCAGCAGCTTGGAATTCGCAGGGGCCGGGGCCGGGGAGCTGTTTTTT.

With regard to this clone: Other nucleotide sequences in the sample specify the same CDR3. The chain recombines TRBV7-2 with TRBJ1-2; no clear D. The germline V gene encodes CDR1 SGHTA and CDR2 FQGNSA. The CDR3 is 12 residues long. Trimming left V 1 base short and J 4 bases short, with 4 bases between. The CDR3 nucleotides read TGTGCCAGCAGCTTAGTAGGCTATGGCTACACCTTC. This sequence encodes CASSLVGYGYTF.

The CDR3: CASSLALTGPGGYTF. In DNA form, the CDR3 reads TGTGCCAGCAGCTTGGCCCTCACAGGGCCGGGGGGCTACACCTTC. The chain recombines TRBV5-4 with TRBJ1-2; TRBD1 might be the D (6 bases). The CDR3 runs 15 residues. Trimming took 0 bases from V and 8 from J, leaving 17 bases between them. CDR1 and CDR2 from the germline V gene are SGHNT and YYREEE (reference sequence).

This clone was seen a few times. The chain uses TRBV6-1 and TRBJ1-5; D is unclear. Germline V CDR1 and CDR2: MNHNS, SASEGT. The CDR3 extends over 13 amino acids. In nucleotides, the CDR3 is TGTGCAGAGGCGGAGCAACCTGACCAGCCCCAGCATTTT. Protein sequence: CAEAEQPDQPQHF.

The chain has TRBV28 and TRBJ1-1; D unclear. The CDR3 has 11 residues. V dropped 7 bases and J dropped 7 bases, with 10 bases sitting between them. Germline V gene sequence: CDR1 MDHEN, CDR2 SYDVKM. In nucleotides, the CDR3 is TGTGCCAGCACCACGCCAAGTGAAGCTTTCTTT. It yields the protein CASTTPSEAFF.

This clone has a single count. The chain combines TRBV27 with TRBJ2-3; D perhaps matches TRBD2 (5 bases). Between the trimmed V and J ends, which lost 6 bases and 2 bases, there was a span of 15 bases. This CDR3 spans 15 amino acids. CDR1 is MNHEY and CDR2 is SMNVEV in the germline V gene (reference sequence). CDR3 loop: CASSPRDYTTDTQYF. DNA of the CDR3: TGTGCCAGCAGCCCGCGTGACTATACCACAGATACGCAGTATTTT.

This sequence joins TRBV14 and TRBJ1-1; D remains unclear. Germline V gives CDR1 SGHDN, CDR2 FVKESK. The CDR3 is 16 residues long. Trimming took 1 base from V and 1 from J, leaving 13 bases between them. As DNA, the CDR3 is TGTGCCAGCAGCCAAGTCCCCGGGGTCCGGAACACTGAAGCTTTCTTT. This translates into CASSQVPGVRNTEAFF.

Comment on this clone: The identical CDR3 is also encoded by other nucleotide sequences in the sample. V gene TRBV28 combines with J gene TRBJ2-7; the D is unclear. This CDR3 has 12 residues. Trimming cost V 6 bases and J 4 bases, with 10 bases left between them. CDR1 and CDR2 from the germline V gene are MDHEN and SYDVKM. CDR3 protein: CASSLGSYEQYF. Written as DNA, the CDR3 is TGTGCCAGCAGCCTGGGATCGTACGAGCAGTACTTC.

This clone showed up just a few times. Other nucleotide sequences from this sample produce the same CDR3. The chain recombines TRBV28 with TRBJ1-2; 7 bases map to TRBD1. The V and J ends lost 6 bases and 3 bases, in that order; junction bases with no gene match: 7. CDR1 and CDR2 (germline): MDHEN, SYDVKM. This CDR3 region has 14 residues. The CDR3 loop is CASRRTGGDYGYTF. CDR3 nucleotides: TGTGCCAGCAGGAGGACAGGCGGGGACTATGGCTACACCTTC.

This rearrangement joins TRBV27 to TRBJ2-7, with 11 bases fitting TRBD1. The V and J ends lost 5 bases and 1 base, in that order; junction bases with no gene match: 10. The CDR3 is 17 amino acids. Germline lookup yields CDR1 MNHEY and CDR2 SMNVEV (reference sequence). The CDR3 region has the DNA TGTGCCAGCAGTCCTGGACAGGGGGCGCGTCGTTCCTACGAGCAGTACTTC. As protein: CASSPGQGARRSYEQYF.

In this sample, this clone turned up a few times. This sample also contains other DNA sequences that code for the same CDR3. J is TRBJ1-5 and V is TRBV19; D remains ambiguous. Deletions cut 3 bases from V and 0 bases from J, with 9 bases between. The CDR3 contains 15 residues. Germline assignment: CDR1 LNHDA and CDR2 SQIVND (reference sequence). The CDR3 sequence: CASSIEGNSNQPQHF. The CDR3 DNA reads as TGTGCCAGTAGTATCGAAGGGAATAGCAATCAGCCCCAGCATTTT.

The chain recombines TRBV7-8 with TRBJ2-3, with D uncertain. This CDR3 region has 14 residues. Trimming cost V 0 bases and J 2 bases, with 6 bases left between them. Per germline, CDR1 SGHVS and CDR2 FQNEAQ. The CDR3 loop reads CASSLAANTDTQYF. In DNA, the CDR3 is TGTGCCAGCAGCTTAGCTGCCAACACAGATACGCAGTATTTT.

The chain carries TRBV10-2 and TRBJ1-3; D perhaps matches TRBD1 (6 bases). The V end lost 8 bases, the J end lost 0 bases, and 14 bases lay between the germline ends. This CDR3 has 15 residues. Germline-derived CDR1 and CDR2 are WSHSY and SAAADI. CDR3 in amino acids: CASRRDILSGNTIYF. In nucleotides, the CDR3 is TGCGCCAGCCGCCGGGACATCCTCTCTGGAAACACCATATATTTT.

The V and J genes are TRBV19 and TRBJ2-1; 8 bases align to TRBD2. Germline trimming cut 6 bases from V and 8 bases from J; bases unmatched to any gene: 3. This CDR3 spans 12 amino acids. The germline CDR1 and CDR2 sequences are LNHDA and SQIVND (reference sequence). The CDR3: CASSQREHEQFF. The CDR3 bases are TGTGCCAGTAGCCAGCGGGAGCATGAGCAGTTCTTC. The entire variable domain, with the rest obtained from reference TRBV19 and TRBJ2-1, is as follows: DGGITQSPKYLFRKEGQNVTLSCEQNLNHDAMYWYRQDPGQGLRLIYYSQIVNDFQKGDIAEGYSVSREKKESFPLTVTSAQKNPTAFYLCASSQREHEQFFGPGTRLTVL.

The V and J genes are TRBV28 and TRBJ2-1; D tentatively fits TRBD1 or TRBD2 (6 bases each). Germline CDR1 reads MDHEN; CDR2 reads SYDVKM. The CDR3 length is 18 residues. Trimming took off 7 bases at V and 2 bases at J, with 24 bases between the two ends. The CDR3 DNA sequence: TGTGCCAGCACCACTATTCGACACGGAGGGGGACCCTACAATGAGCAGTTCTTC. Translated, it gives CASTTIRHGGGPYNEQFF. Supplemented by reference TRBV28 and TRBJ2-1, the full variable domain reads DVKVTQSSRYLVKRTGEKVFLECVQDMDHENMFWYRQDPGLGLRLIYFSYDVKMKEKGDIPEGYSVSREKKERFSLILESASTNQTSMYLCASTTIRHGGGPYNEQFFGPGTRLTVL.

The CDR3 loop is CASRVTPGQLFQETQYF. In DNA form, the CDR3 reads TGTGCCAGCCGTGTTACTCCGGGACAACTTTTCCAAGAGACCCAGTACTTC. The V and J genes are TRBV28 and TRBJ2-5; a possible D gene is TRBD1 (6 bases). The V gene's germline CDR1 is MDHEN and CDR2 SYDVKM. This CDR3 has 17 amino acids. Between the trimmed V and J ends, which lost 8 bases and 1 base, there was a span of 23 bases.

This clone was picked up one time. The chain employs TRBV10-3 and TRBJ2-1; D is possibly TRBD2 (5 bases). The V end lost 0 bases, the J end lost 4 bases, and 13 bases lay between the germline ends. The CDR3 contains 16 residues. Germline CDR1 reads ENHRY; CDR2 reads SYGVKD. CDR3 nucleotide sequence: TGTGCCATCAGTGAGTCGGGGAGCGGAGATTACAATGAGCAGTTCTTC. Its translation is CAISESGSGDYNEQFF.

The chain has TRBV10-3 and TRBJ2-7; D remains unclear. The CDR3 covers 11 residues. CDR1 is ENHRY and CDR2 is SYGVKD in the germline V gene. Trimming removed 2 bases from V and 5 bases from J, with 4 bases in between. CDR3 protein: CAISEADEQYF. CDR3 sequence (DNA): TGTGCCATCAGTGAGGCGGACGAGCAGTACTTC.

This chain connects TRBV10-3 to TRBJ2-3; tentatively, D is TRBD2 (5 bases). This CDR3 comprises 16 residues. The V and J ends lost 6 bases and 1 base respectively, with 17 bases between them. Germline CDR1 and CDR2: ENHRY and SYGVKD. The CDR3 DNA reads TGTGCCATCAGCCTCGGTAGAAGCGGTGGCACAGATACGCAGTATTTT. Protein: CAISLGRSGGTDTQYF.